The next 11 T cell receptor beta chains were all read from a single sample in a study. TCRdb used MiXCR to reprocess the 5' RACE reads, holding one entry per CDR3 protein. The table includes roughly 38,000 distinct CDR3 sequences, approximately 20% detected once. Sequences were obtained from naive CD4+ T cells sorted from a lymph node. Subset defined: naive CD4+ T cells, CD4+CD45RA+CD25-. These receptors were taken from a female donor with breast cancer.

The table lists this clonotype with a few counts. This sequence joins TRBV18 and TRBJ1-1; possible D gene TRBD1, 5 bases. V lost 6 bases and J 2 bases, leaving 16 bases between the germline ends. Germline values: CDR1 KGHSH, CDR2 LQKENI. CDR3 size: 15 residues. The CDR3 DNA reads as TGTGCCAGCTCCAAAGAAGGTGGGGCAAACACTGAAGCTTTCTTT. This sequence encodes CASSKEGGANTEAFF. The variable domain in full, completed from reference TRBV18 and TRBJ1-1, reads NAGVMQNPRHLVRRRGQEARLRCSPMKGHSHVYWYRQLPEEGLKFMVYLQKENIIDESGMPKERFSAEFPKEGPSILRIQQVVRGDSAAYFCASSKEGGANTEAFFGQGTRLTVV.

This clonotype was seen a handful of times. The chain carries TRBV5-1 and TRBJ2-7; 8 bases agree with TRBD2. V lost 4 bases, J lost 3 bases, and 6 bases stayed unmatched. Per the germline V gene, CDR1 is SGHRS and CDR2 is YFSETQ. This CDR3 is 14 amino acids long. The CDR3 sequence is CASSATSGVYEQYF. As DNA, the CDR3 is TGCGCCAGCAGCGCAACTAGCGGCGTCTACGAGCAGTACTTC.

A few counts support this clonotype. The gene calls are TRBV5-1 and TRBJ2-2, with TRBD1 matching 8 bases. Germline CDR1 reads SGHRS; CDR2 reads YFSETQ. The CDR3 is made up of 15 amino acids. Losses at the gene ends were 8 bases for V and 1 base for J; bases not matched to a gene: 7. The CDR3, as DNA: TGCGCCAGTTCCACCGGGACAGGGAACACCGGGGAGCTGTTTTTT. It yields the protein CASSTGTGNTGELFF. The full variable domain, completed using reference TRBV5-1 and TRBJ2-2, is KAGVTQTPRYLIKTRGQQVTLSCSPISGHRSVSWYQQTPGQGLQFLFEYFSETQRNKGNFPGRFSGRQFSNSRSEMNVSTLELGDSALYLCASSTGTGNTGELFFGEGSRLTVL.

Comments on this clonotype: An end of the junction does not agree with germline; a read error may underlie this. V gene TRBV6-1 combines with J gene TRBJ2-3; tentatively, D is TRBD2 (6 bases). This CDR3 contains 14 residues. CDR1 and CDR2 (germline): MNHNS, SASEGT. CDR3 region: CTSSEATSSHTQYF. CDR3 in DNA: TGTACCAGCAGTGAAGCCACTAGCTCACATACGCAGTATTTT.

This clonotype was picked up many times. V usage is TRBV6-1 and J usage is TRBJ1-3; D is possibly TRBD1 (5 bases). CDR3 size: 15 residues. The germline gives CDR1 MNHNS, CDR2 SASEGT. V lost 2 bases and J lost 3, with 11 bases in between. This chain's CDR3 is CASSEPPGGGNTIYF. The CDR3 nucleotides read TGTGCCAGCAGTGAACCCCCGGGGGGTGGAAACACCATATATTTT.

This clonotype was picked up many times. This chain's CDR3 is CASSYTMNTEAFF. DNA for the CDR3: TGTGCCAGCAGCTACACCATGAACACTGAAGCTTTCTTT. The chain joins TRBV7-3 to TRBJ1-1; D remains ambiguous. CDR1 is SGHTA and CDR2 is FQGTGA in the germline V gene. CDR3 length: 13 residues. The V end lost 4 bases, the J end lost 0 bases, and 6 bases lay between the germline ends. The whole variable domain, remainder taken from reference TRBV7-3 and TRBJ1-1, is GAGVSQTPSNKVTEKGKYVELRCDPISGHTALYWYRQSLGQGPEFLIYFQGTGAADDSGLPNDRFFAVRPEGSVSTLKIQRTERGDSAVYLCASSYTMNTEAFFGQGTRLTVV.

This clonotype was picked up a small number of times. This chain connects TRBV9 to TRBJ1-2, with a tentative D call TRBD1 (6 bases). Trimming removed 4 bases at V and 10 bases at J, with 11 bases between. The CDR3 has 11 amino acids. CDR1 and CDR2 from the germline V gene are SGDLS and YYNGEE. The CDR3 reads CASSRGEVYTF. Here the CDR3 DNA reads TGTGCCAGCAGCAGGGGGGAGGTCTACACCTTC.

The chain uses TRBV20-1 and TRBJ2-5; the D is unclear. The CDR3 is 13 residues long. Germline CDR1 reads DFQATT; CDR2 reads SNEGSKA (reference sequence). V dropped 2 bases and J dropped 1 base, with 8 bases sitting between them. CDR3 nucleotides: TGCAGTGCTAGAAAGACGGCCCAAGAGACCCAGTACTTC. It codes for CSARKTAQETQYF.

The chain is built from TRBV7-9 and TRBJ2-2; perhaps TRBD1 as D (6 bases). Germline V lookup: CDR1 SEHNR, CDR2 FQNEAQ (reference sequence). The V end lost 7 bases, the J end lost 4 bases, and 19 bases lay between the germline ends. The CDR3 length is 16 residues. CDR3 region: CASNDMGAGSTGELFF. The CDR3 region has the DNA TGTGCCAGCAACGATATGGGGGCAGGGAGCACCGGGGAGCTGTTTTTT.

This clonotype was observed at least ten times. The rearrangement joins TRBV29-1 to TRBJ1-5, with a weak D call TRBD1 (5 bases). V gave up 6 bases and J gave up 3 bases, with 9 bases separating them. The germline CDR1 and CDR2 sequences are SQVTM and ANQGSEA. The CDR3 totals 12 residues. The CDR3 sequence: CSVGVPNQPQHF. The CDR3 bases are TGCAGCGTGGGGGTCCCCAATCAGCCCCAGCATTTT. Full variable domain (rest looked up from reference TRBV29-1 and TRBJ1-5): SAVISQKPSRDICQRGTSLTIQCQVDSQVTMMFWYRQQPGQSLTLIATANQGSEATYESGFVIDKFPISRPNLTFSTLTVSNMSPEDSSIYLCSVGVPNQPQHFGDGTRLSIL.

This clonotype was seen at least ten times. This sequence joins TRBV6-5 and TRBJ1-6; D unresolved. This CDR3 spans 16 amino acids. Germline assignment: CDR1 MNHEY and CDR2 SVGAGI. V lost 8 bases, J lost 0 bases, and 14 bases lay in between. CDR3 sequence reads: CASWERASSYNSPLHF. CDR3 coding DNA: TGTGCCAGCTGGGAAAGGGCCAGCTCCTATAATTCACCCCTCCACTTT.